Given below is one TCR beta chain in context. No antigen is known for it. Produced via immunoSEQ multiplex PCR; TCRdb's table is partial and in-frame only. In the table there are some 110,000 clones, 88% of which are singletons. This sample was taken from a study of T cell responses to AZD1222 COVID-19 vaccine. Whole-study results and caveats: The sample set comprised mostly white British donors with more females, and clonal diversity was possibly underestimated. Nearly half of the spike-specific TCRs reportedly recognize variant regions that carry no mutations. Vaccination with two AZD1222 doses was followed by a rise in Spike-specific TCR breadth and depth.

This CDR3 spans 13 amino acids. Trimming left V 5 bases short and J 2 bases short, with 9 bases between. The germline V gene encodes CDR1 SEHNR and CDR2 FQNEAQ (reference sequence). This receptor was taken from an adult who received the AZD1222 COVID-19 vaccine. Source: peripheral blood, taken 28 days after the second AZD1222 dose. This chain links TRBV7-9 with TRBJ1-1; a possible D gene is TRBD1 (5 bases). The DNA of the CDR3 is TGTGCCAGCAGCCTCGGGGCAAACACTGAAGCTTTCTTT. Translated: CASSLGANTEAFF.